These T cell receptor beta chains were read from a single sample in a study of blood T cell repertoires in COVID-19. Clones were sequenced by immunoSEQ multiplex PCR, and TCRdb holds only the in-frame ones, with some missing. The sample lists some 150,000 clones, approximately 86% seen once, with 3.5% to 5% in the top ten. The sequenced sample was peripheral blood. These receptors came from a woman aged 60 to 75 with active or convalescent COVID-19. Each CDR3 is given with its conserved first and last residue. D genes are given only for firm matches. Clone size appears in some rows only: once, few, many, or a class for an expanded clone.

j_call d_call clone_size v_call cdr3_nt cdr3_aa
TRBJ2-7 NA NA TRBV27 TGTGCCAGCAGCCCGATGTCAGGGGATTTAGGGGGCGAGCAGTACTTC CASSPMSGDLGGEQYF
TRBJ1-2 TRBD1 NA TRBV18 TGTGCCAGCTCACCGGGACAGGACTATGGCTACACCTTC CASSPGQDYGYTF
TRBJ1-5 NA NA TRBV4-3 TGCGCCAGCAGCCGAGGCAGGGGAACCCAGCCCCAGCATTTT CASSRGRGTQPQHF
TRBJ1-3 NA NA TRBV5-8 TGTGCCAGCAGTCTGAATGACAACCCTTCTGGAAACACCATATATTTT CASSLNDNPSGNTIYF
TRBJ1-6 NA NA TRBV7-9 TGTGCCAGCAGTACAGGGTCACCCCTCCACTTT CASSTGSPLHF
TRBJ1-6 NA NA TRBV6-2/TRBV6-3 TGTGCCAGCAGTTACGGCTCACCCCTCCACTTT CASSYGSPLHF
TRBJ2-2 TRBD2 many TRBV7-7 TGTGCTAGCAGCCTGAACTCTGCCGGGGGGGCCACCGGGGAGCTGTTTTTT CASSLNSAGGATGELFF
TRBJ1-2 TRBD1 NA TRBV3-1/TRBV3-2 TGTGCCAGCAGCCGCAACTTGGGACAGGGGATTAATGGCTACACCTTC CASSRNLGQGINGYTF
TRBJ2-5 TRBD1 NA TRBV9 TGTGCCAGCAGCGGCCCGGGGACAGGGGACCAAGAGACCCAGTACTTC CASSGPGTGDQETQYF
TRBJ2-5 TRBD2 NA TRBV18 TGTGCCAGCTCACCGACTAGCGGGGAGGAGACCCAGTACTTC CASSPTSGEETQYF
TRBJ1-3 TRBD1 NA TRBV12-5 TGTGCTAGTGGGCTTACAGGGGGGTCTGGAAACACCATATATTTT CASGLTGGSGNTIYF
TRBJ1-6 TRBD1 NA TRBV2 TGTGCCAGCAGGGACAGGGGCTTTATCGGACCCCTCCACTTT CASRDRGFIGPLHF
TRBJ2-3 TRBD2 NA TRBV6-2/TRBV6-3 TGTGCCAGCAGTAGTAGCGGGGGATTCACAGATACGCAGTATTTT CASSSSGGFTDTQYF
TRBJ2-1 NA NA TRBV3-1/TRBV3-2 TGTGCCAGCAGCCACGGCGGGACTTACAATGAGCAGTTCTTC CASSHGGTYNEQFF
TRBJ2-5 TRBD1 NA TRBV5-1 TGCGCCAGCAGCAATGGACAGGGTACCTTGGGAGAGACCCAGTACTTC CASSNGQGTLGETQYF
TRBJ1-3 TRBD1 few TRBV2 TGTGCCAGCAAGGCAGGGGGAGGAAACACCATATATTTT CASKAGGGNTIYF
TRBJ2-3 TRBD2 NA TRBV9 TGTGCCAGCAGCCCGGGACTAGCGGGTACGAATACGCAGTATTTT CASSPGLAGTNTQYF